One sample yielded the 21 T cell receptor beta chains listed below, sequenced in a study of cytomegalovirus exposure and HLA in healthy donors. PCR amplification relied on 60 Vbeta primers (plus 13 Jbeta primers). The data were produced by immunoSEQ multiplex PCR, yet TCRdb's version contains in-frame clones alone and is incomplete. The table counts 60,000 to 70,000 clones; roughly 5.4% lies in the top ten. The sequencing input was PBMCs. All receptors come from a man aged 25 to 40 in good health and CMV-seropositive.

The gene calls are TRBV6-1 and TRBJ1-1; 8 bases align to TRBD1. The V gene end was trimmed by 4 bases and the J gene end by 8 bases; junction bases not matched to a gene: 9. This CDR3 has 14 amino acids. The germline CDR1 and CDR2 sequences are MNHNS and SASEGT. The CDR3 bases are TGTGCCAGCAGTGTGACAGGGGAAGCTCTCGAAGCTTTCTTT. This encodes CASSVTGEALEAFF.

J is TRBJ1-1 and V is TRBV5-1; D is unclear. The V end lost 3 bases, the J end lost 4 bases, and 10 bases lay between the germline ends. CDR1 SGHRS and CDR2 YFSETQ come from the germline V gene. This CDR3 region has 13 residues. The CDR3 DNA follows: TGCGCCAGCAGCTCGGACGCGGGCACTGAAGCTTTCTTT. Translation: CASSSDAGTEAFF.

The CDR3 reads CASSEEAGASYGYTF. In nucleotides, the CDR3 is TGTGCCAGCAGTGAAGAGGCAGGGGCATCCTATGGCTACACCTTC. The V and J genes are TRBV6-1 and TRBJ1-2; TRBD1 might be the D (6 bases). Between the trimmed V and J ends, which lost 1 base and 4 bases, there was a span of 13 bases. The CDR3 totals 15 residues. CDR1 and CDR2 from the germline V gene are MNHNS and SASEGT.

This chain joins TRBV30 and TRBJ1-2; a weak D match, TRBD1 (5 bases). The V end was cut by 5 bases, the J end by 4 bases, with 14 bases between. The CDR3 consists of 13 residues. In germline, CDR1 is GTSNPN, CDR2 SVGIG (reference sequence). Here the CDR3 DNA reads TGTGCCTGGTACGACAGCTGGACCTATGGCTACACCTTC. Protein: CAWYDSWTYGYTF.

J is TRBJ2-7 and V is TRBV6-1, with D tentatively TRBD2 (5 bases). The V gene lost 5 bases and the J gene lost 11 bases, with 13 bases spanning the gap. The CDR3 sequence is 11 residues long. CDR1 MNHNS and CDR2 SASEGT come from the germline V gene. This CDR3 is CASSLLTREYF. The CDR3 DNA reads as TGTGCCAGCAGTCTACTTACGAGGGAGTACTTC.

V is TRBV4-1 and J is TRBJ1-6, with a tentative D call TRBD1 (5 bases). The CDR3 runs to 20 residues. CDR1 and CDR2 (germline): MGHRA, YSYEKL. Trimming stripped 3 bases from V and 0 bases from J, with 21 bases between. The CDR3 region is CASSHWWGLLSSSYNSPLHF. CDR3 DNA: TGCGCCAGCAGCCATTGGTGGGGACTCCTGTCGAGCTCCTATAATTCACCCCTCCACTTT.

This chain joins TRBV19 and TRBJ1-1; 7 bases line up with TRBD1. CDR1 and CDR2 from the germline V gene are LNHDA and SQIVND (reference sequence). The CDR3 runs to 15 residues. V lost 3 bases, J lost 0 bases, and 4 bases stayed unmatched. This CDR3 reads CASSMRGQMNTEAFF. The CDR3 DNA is TGTGCCAGTAGTATGCGGGGACAGATGAACACTGAAGCTTTCTTT.

The CDR3: CARSRNTEAFF. The CDR3 DNA is TGTGCCAGAAGCCGAAACACTGAAGCTTTCTTT. V is TRBV6-6 and J is TRBJ1-1, with D unclear. CDR1 and CDR2 (germline): MNHNY, SVGAGI (reference sequence). With 9 bases removed from V and 2 bases from J, the gap between germline ends came to 7 bases. The CDR3 spans 11 residues.

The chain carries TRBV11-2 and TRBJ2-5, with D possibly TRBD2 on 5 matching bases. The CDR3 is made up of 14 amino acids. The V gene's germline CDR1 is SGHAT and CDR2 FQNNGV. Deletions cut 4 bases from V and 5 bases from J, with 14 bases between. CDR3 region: CASSSGRALETQYF. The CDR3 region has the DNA TGTGCCAGCAGCTCTGGGCGGGCTTTGGAGACCCAGTACTTC.

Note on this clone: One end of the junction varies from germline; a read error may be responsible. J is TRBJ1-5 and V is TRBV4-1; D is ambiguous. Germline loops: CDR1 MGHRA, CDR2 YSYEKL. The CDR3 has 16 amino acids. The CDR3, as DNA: TGCGCCAGCAGCCAAGTTCGGCTGAACAGCAATCAGCACCAGCATTTT. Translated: CASSQVRLNSNQHQHF.

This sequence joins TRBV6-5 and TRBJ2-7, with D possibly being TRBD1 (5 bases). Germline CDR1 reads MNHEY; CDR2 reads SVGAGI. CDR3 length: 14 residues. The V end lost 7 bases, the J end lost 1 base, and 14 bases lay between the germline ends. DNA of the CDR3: TGTGCCAGCACCAAGACAGCAACTTCCTACGAGCAGTACTTC. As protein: CASTKTATSYEQYF.

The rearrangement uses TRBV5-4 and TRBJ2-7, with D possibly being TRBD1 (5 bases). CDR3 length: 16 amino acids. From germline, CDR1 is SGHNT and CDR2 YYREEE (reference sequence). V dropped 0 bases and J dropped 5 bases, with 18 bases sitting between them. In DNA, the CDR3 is TGTGCCAGCAGCTTGGAACGACAAAAGGGGATCGACGAGCAGTACTTC. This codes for CASSLERQKGIDEQYF.

CDR3 amino acids: CASSQDRGTGAGYTF. The CDR3 region has the DNA TGTGCCAGCAGCCAAGATCGAGGGACAGGGGCCGGCTACACCTTC. J is TRBJ1-2 and V is TRBV4-2; TRBD1 matches 10 bases. CDR1 and CDR2 from the germline V gene are LGHNA and YNFKEQ. The CDR3 totals 15 residues. Trimming removed 0 bases from V and 8 bases from J; junction bases left unmatched: 6.

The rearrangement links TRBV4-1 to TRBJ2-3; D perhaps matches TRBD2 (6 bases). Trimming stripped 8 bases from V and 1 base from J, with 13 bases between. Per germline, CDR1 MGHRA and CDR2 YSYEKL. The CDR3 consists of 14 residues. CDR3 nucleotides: TGCGCCAGCGCCCCCGGGAGTGGCACAGATACGCAGTATTTT. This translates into CASAPGSGTDTQYF.

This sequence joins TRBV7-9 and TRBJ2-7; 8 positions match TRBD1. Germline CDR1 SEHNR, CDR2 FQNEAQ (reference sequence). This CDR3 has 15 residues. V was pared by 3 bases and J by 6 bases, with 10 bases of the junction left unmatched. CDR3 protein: CASSFIGTGDGEQYF. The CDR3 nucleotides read TGTGCCAGCAGCTTTATTGGGACAGGTGATGGCGAGCAGTACTTC.

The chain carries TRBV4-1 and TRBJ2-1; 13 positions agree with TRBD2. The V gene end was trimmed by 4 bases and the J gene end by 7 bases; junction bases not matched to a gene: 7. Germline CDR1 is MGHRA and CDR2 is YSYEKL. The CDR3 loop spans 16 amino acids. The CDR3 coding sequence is TGCGCCAGCAGCCCTCGGACTAGCGGGAGTCTGAATGAGCAGTTCTTC. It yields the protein CASSPRTSGSLNEQFF.

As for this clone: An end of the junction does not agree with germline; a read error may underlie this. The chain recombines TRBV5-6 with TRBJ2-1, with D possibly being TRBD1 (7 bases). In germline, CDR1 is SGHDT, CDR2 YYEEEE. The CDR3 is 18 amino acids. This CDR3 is CASSWGQPGTYSDNEQFF. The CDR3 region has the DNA TGTGCCAGCAGTTGGGGACAGCCCGGGACTTACTCCGACAATGAGCAGTTCTTC.

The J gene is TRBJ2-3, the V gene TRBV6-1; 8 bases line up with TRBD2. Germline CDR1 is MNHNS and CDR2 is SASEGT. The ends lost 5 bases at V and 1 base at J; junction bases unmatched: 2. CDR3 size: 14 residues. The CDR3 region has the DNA TGTGCCAGCAGTAGCGGGGGCCGCACAGATACGCAGTATTTT. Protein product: CASSSGGRTDTQYF.

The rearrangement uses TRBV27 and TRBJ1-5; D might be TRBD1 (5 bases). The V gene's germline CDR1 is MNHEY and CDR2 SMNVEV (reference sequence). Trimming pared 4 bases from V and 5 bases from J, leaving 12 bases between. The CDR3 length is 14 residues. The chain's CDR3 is CASSSVGGDQPQHF. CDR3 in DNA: TGTGCCAGCAGTTCTGTCGGAGGGGATCAGCCCCAGCATTTT.

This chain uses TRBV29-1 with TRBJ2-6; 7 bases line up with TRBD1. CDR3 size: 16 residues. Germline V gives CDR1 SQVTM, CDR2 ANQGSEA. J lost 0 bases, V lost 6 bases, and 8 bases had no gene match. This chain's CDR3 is CSVEGTASSGANVLTF. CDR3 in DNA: TGCAGCGTCGAGGGGACAGCAAGCTCTGGGGCCAACGTCCTGACTTTC. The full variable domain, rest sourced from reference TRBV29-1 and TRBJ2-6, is SAVISQKPSRDICQRGTSLTIQCQVDSQVTMMFWYRQQPGQSLTLIATANQGSEATYESGFVIDKFPISRPNLTFSTLTVSNMSPEDSSIYLCSVEGTASSGANVLTFGAGSRLTVL.

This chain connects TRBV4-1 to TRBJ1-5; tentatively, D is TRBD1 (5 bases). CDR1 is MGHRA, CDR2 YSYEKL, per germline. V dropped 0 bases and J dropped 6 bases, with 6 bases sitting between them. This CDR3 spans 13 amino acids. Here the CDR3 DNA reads TGCGCCAGCAGCCAAGAGGGGGGTCAGCCCCAGCATTTT. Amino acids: CASSQEGGQPQHF.